Sequencing of this T cell receptor beta chain was carried out in a study of blood T cell repertoires in COVID-19. Deletions cut 4 bases from V and 1 base from J, with 14 bases between. Per germline, CDR1 SGHNT and CDR2 YYREEE (reference sequence). The CDR3 totals 15 residues. Measured with immunoSEQ multiplex PCR; TCRdb has only the in-frame clones, and not every one. The data show 80,000 to 100,000 clones, with about 86% seen just once and 10% to 15% held by the top ten. The table lists this clone with a few counts. This sequence was found in a woman aged 55-69 years in a cohort sampled during active or convalescent COVID-19. This chain links TRBV5-4 with TRBJ2-5; D remains unclear. The sample was peripheral blood. The CDR3 DNA reads TGTGCCAGCAGCCCGATCGGAGAGTTCCAAGAGACCCAGTACTTC. Translation: CASSPIGEFQETQYF.